The 30 T cell receptor beta chains below come from one sample, sequenced in a study of cytomegalovirus exposure and HLA in healthy donors (dated by TCRdb to 2016 to 2017). The library came from the immunoSEQ multiplex PCR assay. For the multiplex PCR, a mixture combining 60 forward primers for TCR Vbeta segments and 13 reverse primers for TCR Jbeta segments was used. TCRdb provides this immuneACCESS table in a form limited to in-frame rearrangements. Some clones are lacking; in checked studies, under half of them reflect an unresolved V gene, and why the rest are absent is not known. The sample data list some 80,000 clones, and approximately 60% of these were observed just once. The ten largest account for more than 3.5% of the sample. The sequenced sample was PBMCs. The receptors originated from a male donor in good health and CMV-seropositive.

The chain couples TRBV7-9 to TRBJ2-3, with TRBD1 matching over 8 bases. Germline CDR1 is SEHNR and CDR2 is FQNEAQ (reference sequence). Trimming at V came to 5 bases and at J to 7 bases, leaving 8 bases not matched to a gene. This CDR3 region has 14 residues. The CDR3 here is CASSATGGSNTQYF. DNA for the CDR3: TGTGCCAGCAGCGCAACAGGGGGAAGTAATACGCAGTATTTT.

In regard to this clone: Mismatch with germline at one junction end may stem from a read error. For the CDR3, the DNA is TGTTCCAGCCGGACAGCTTCCGCAGATACGCAGTATTTT. This codes for CSSRTASADTQYF. The J gene is TRBJ2-3, the V gene TRBV7-9; maybe TRBD1 (6 bases). The CDR3 totals 13 residues. Per the germline V gene, CDR1 is SEHNR and CDR2 is FQNEAQ (reference sequence).

The V gene is TRBV28, the J gene TRBJ2-3; 9 nucleotides match TRBD1. The CDR3 consists of 14 residues. J was trimmed by 6 bases and V by 4 bases; bases with no gene match: 5. Germline V gene lookup returns CDR1 MDHEN and CDR2 SYDVKM. The CDR3 here is CASSSGQGRDTQYF. CDR3 sequence (DNA): TGTGCCAGCAGTTCCGGACAGGGGAGGGATACGCAGTATTTT.

This clone showed up just once. This chain connects TRBV19 to TRBJ2-7, with a possible D match to TRBD1 (5 bases). The germline gives CDR1 LNHDA, CDR2 SQIVND (reference sequence). This CDR3 contains 16 residues. Trimming shortened V by 7 bases and J by 0 bases, and 19 bases separated the two germline ends. The CDR3, as DNA: TGTGCCAGTACCTCAGGGCCAGGCCCCTTCTCCTACGAGCAGTACTTC. Translated: CASTSGPGPFSYEQYF.

This clone was found a few times. V and J are TRBV27 and TRBJ1-2, with D tentatively TRBD1 (6 bases). CDR1 and CDR2 (germline): MNHEY, SMNVEV (reference sequence). V was cut by 4 bases and J by 3 bases, with 15 bases left in between. The CDR3 runs 15 residues. The DNA of the CDR3 is TGTGCCAGCAGTTCCCTCTGGGCAGGGGACTATGGCTACACCTTC. This translates into CASSSLWAGDYGYTF.

Here the CDR3 DNA reads TGTGCCTGGAAGCAGTGGAGGGACGGAAATTCACCCCTCCACTTT. It specifies CAWKQWRDGNSPLHF. The chain employs TRBV30 and TRBJ1-6, with TRBD1 as a possible D gene (5 bases). The germline V gene encodes CDR1 GTSNPN and CDR2 SVGIG (reference sequence). V was clipped by 4 bases and J by 7 bases, with 17 bases between them. CDR3 length equals 15 residues.

CDR3 sequence reads: CASSLPGGRKKETQYF. The CDR3 nucleotides read TGTGCCAGCAGCTTACCTGGCGGGAGAAAGAAGGAGACCCAGTACTTC. This chain connects TRBV7-9 to TRBJ2-5; 7 bases line up with TRBD2. The germline V gene has CDR1 SEHNR and CDR2 FQNEAQ (reference sequence). CDR3 length equals 16 residues. V was pared by 2 bases and J by 5 bases, with 11 bases of the junction left unmatched.

CDR3 protein: CASRANQLAAAYEQYF. In DNA form, the CDR3 reads TGTGCCAGCAGGGCCAACCAACTAGCGGCTGCCTACGAGCAGTACTTC. The chain employs TRBV28 and TRBJ2-7, with 8 bases matching TRBD2. V shed 6 bases, J shed 2 bases, and the junction held 12 bases outside the gene matches. Germline V CDR1 and CDR2: MDHEN, SYDVKM. The CDR3 is made up of 16 amino acids.

The rearrangement links TRBV30 to TRBJ1-6; perhaps TRBD1 as D (6 bases). This CDR3 has 14 amino acids. Trimming removed 8 bases from V and 1 base from J, with 12 bases in between. Per germline, CDR1 GTSNPN and CDR2 SVGIG (reference sequence). The CDR3: CALEGGSYNSPLHF. In DNA, the CDR3 is TGTGCCCTAGAGGGGGGGTCCTATAATTCACCCCTCCACTTT.

V and J are TRBV20-1 and TRBJ2-7; the D is unclear. V was trimmed by 5 bases and J by 4 bases, leaving 9 bases between them. The CDR3 is 11 residues long. Germline V gene data show CDR1 as DFQATT and CDR2 as SNEGSKA (reference sequence). CDR3 sequence reads: CSAPRYYEQYF. The CDR3 region has the DNA TGCAGTGCTCCCCGGTATTACGAGCAGTACTTC.

This clone has a handful of counts. The chain employs TRBV7-2 and TRBJ2-5; a weak D match, TRBD2 (5 bases). CDR3 length: 14 amino acids. With 3 bases removed from V and 2 bases from J, the gap between germline ends came to 10 bases. Germline values: CDR1 SGHTA, CDR2 FQGNSA. CDR3 residues: CASSFGRRQETQYF. The CDR3 nucleotides are TGTGCCAGCAGCTTTGGTCGGAGGCAAGAGACCCAGTACTTC.

Only a few counts were recorded for this clone. The genes are TRBV19 and TRBJ1-5; the D gene is possibly TRBD1 (5 bases). V was pared by 1 base and J by 3 bases, with 13 bases between. The CDR3 spans 16 residues. In germline, CDR1 is LNHDA, CDR2 SQIVND (reference sequence). The CDR3 loop reads CASSIGLGGDNQPQHF. In DNA, the CDR3 is TGTGCCAGTAGTATAGGTTTGGGGGGGGACAATCAGCCCCAGCATTTT.

The CDR3 protein is CAWAGAPRGTDTQYF. The CDR3 nucleotides read TGTGCCTGGGCGGGGGCGCCGAGGGGCACAGATACGCAGTATTTT. The V call is TRBV30, the J call TRBJ2-3; D perhaps matches TRBD2 (7 bases). This CDR3 region has 15 residues. The V and J ends lost 5 bases and 1 base respectively, with 16 bases between them. Germline lookup yields CDR1 GTSNPN and CDR2 SVGIG (reference sequence).

The chain has TRBV7-2 and TRBJ2-7, with 15 positions matching TRBD2. The CDR3 covers 16 residues. V was clipped by 1 base and J by 11 bases; unmatched bases: 9. Germline loops: CDR1 SGHTA, CDR2 FQGNSA. In DNA, the CDR3 is TGTGCCAGCAGCTTAGAAACCGGACTAGCGGGGGGGGGCGAGTACTTC. Its protein is CASSLETGLAGGGEYF.

The chain has TRBV15 and TRBJ2-3; 8 nucleotides match TRBD2. The CDR3 is 14 residues long. Germline-derived CDR1 and CDR2 are LNHNV and YYDKDF (reference sequence). With 6 bases clipped from V and 4 bases from J, the junction kept 6 bases outside the gene matches. The CDR3 sequence is CATRGGGSPDTQYF. CDR3 in DNA: TGTGCCACCAGGGGCGGGGGGAGCCCAGATACGCAGTATTTT.

This clone was seen a few times. V is TRBV5-1 and J is TRBJ2-7; perhaps TRBD1 as D (5 bases). The V gene's germline CDR1 is SGHRS and CDR2 YFSETQ. The V end was cut by 4 bases, the J end by 1 base, with 15 bases between. The CDR3 consists of 15 residues. The CDR3 DNA sequence: TGCGCCAGCAGCGCCCCGGACAAGGGATCCTACGAGCAGTACTTC. Residues: CASSAPDKGSYEQYF.

The chain employs TRBV6-1 and TRBJ1-1; D is uncertain. The V gene's germline CDR1 is MNHNS and CDR2 SASEGT. The V end lost 5 bases, the J end lost 0 bases, and 10 bases lay between the germline ends. The CDR3 runs 14 residues. DNA for the CDR3: TGTGCCAGCAGTTCCACACCAATGAACACTGAAGCTTTCTTT. Its protein is CASSSTPMNTEAFF.

This chain links TRBV27 with TRBJ2-1; 9 bases map to TRBD2. Germline CDR1 MNHEY, CDR2 SMNVEV (reference sequence). Trimming removed 3 bases from V and 4 bases from J; junction bases left unmatched: 4. CDR3 length: 15 amino acids. CDR3 bases: TGTGCCAGCAGTTTTCCCGCGGGGGGGTACAATGAGCAGTTCTTC. This sequence encodes CASSFPAGGYNEQFF.

This clone was counted between two and nine times. V usage is TRBV7-9 and J usage is TRBJ1-5; D is unclear. V lost 7 bases to trimming and J lost 0 bases, with 10 bases between them. CDR1 and CDR2 (germline): SEHNR, FQNEAQ (reference sequence). This CDR3 has 14 residues. The CDR3 protein is CASTHSDSNQPQHF. The DNA for the CDR3 is TGTGCCAGCACCCACAGTGATAGCAATCAGCCCCAGCATTTT.

In this sample, this clone turned up a few times. The chain recombines TRBV4-2 with TRBJ2-2; 7 bases are a match to TRBD1. V dropped 0 bases and J dropped 1; count of bases not matched to a gene: 2. Germline CDR1 and CDR2: LGHNA and YNFKEQ. CDR3 size: 16 residues. DNA of the CDR3: TGTGCCAGCAGCCAAGATAGGACAGGGAACACCGGGGAGCTGTTTTTT. It is translated as CASSQDRTGNTGELFF.

The sample holds one count of this clone. The V and J genes are TRBV7-3 and TRBJ2-5; D might be TRBD2 (7 bases). The germline V gene has CDR1 SGHTA and CDR2 FQGTGA. The CDR3 has 13 amino acids. The V and J ends lost 6 bases and 8 bases respectively, with 16 bases between them. The CDR3, as DNA: TGTGCCAGCAGTCCTAGGGGGGGCCGAACCCAGTACTTC. Encoded protein: CASSPRGGRTQYF.

V and J are TRBV28 and TRBJ2-1, with 8 nucleotides matching TRBD2. CDR3 length: 15 residues. After removal of 6 bases from V and 4 bases from J, the junction contained 8 bases not matched to a gene. The germline gives CDR1 MDHEN, CDR2 SYDVKM. The CDR3 reads CASRLPGGRYNEQFF. Written as DNA, the CDR3 is TGTGCCAGCAGACTGCCGGGGGGGAGGTACAATGAGCAGTTCTTC. Full variable domain (remainder filled in from reference TRBV28 and TRBJ2-1): DVKVTQSSRYLVKRTGEKVFLECVQDMDHENMFWYRQDPGLGLRLIYFSYDVKMKEKGDIPEGYSVSREKKERFSLILESASTNQTSMYLCASRLPGGRYNEQFFGPGTRLTVL.

The table lists this clone with a count of one. The rearrangement joins TRBV11-2 to TRBJ1-5; D gene uncertain. In germline, CDR1 is SGHAT, CDR2 FQNNGV. V gave up 5 bases and J gave up 5 bases, with 10 bases separating them. This CDR3 spans 13 amino acids. As DNA, the CDR3 is TGTGCCAGCAGCCGCGAAAGAGATCAGCCCCAGCATTTT. Translation gives CASSRERDQPQHF.

This chain uses TRBV5-4 with TRBJ2-1, with TRBD2 matching 14 bases. Trimming at V came to 2 bases and at J to 5 bases, leaving 12 bases not matched to a gene. Germline V gives CDR1 SGHNT, CDR2 YYREEE (reference sequence). CDR3 length: 19 residues. DNA of the CDR3: TGTGCCAGCAGCTTATCGGGACTAGCGGGAGTTGTGGAGGACAATGAGCAGTTCTTC. As protein: CASSLSGLAGVVEDNEQFF.

This clone occurred a few times. The chain uses TRBV2 and TRBJ2-2; 12 bases map to TRBD2. Per germline, CDR1 SNHLY and CDR2 FYNNEI. V shed 4 bases, J shed 7 bases, and the junction held 7 bases outside the gene matches. This CDR3 contains 16 residues. The CDR3: CASSGPLAGGVGELFF. Here the CDR3 DNA reads TGTGCCAGCAGTGGACCTCTAGCGGGGGGGGTCGGGGAGCTGTTTTTT.

The rearrangement uses TRBV28 and TRBJ2-3; unclear D gene. The germline CDR1 and CDR2 sequences are MDHEN and SYDVKM. CDR3 size: 12 residues. V was clipped by 3 bases and J by 4 bases, with 5 bases between them. In DNA form, the CDR3 reads TGTGCCAGCAGTTTCGTGTCAGATACGCAGTATTTT. Translating it yields CASSFVSDTQYF.

The chain recombines TRBV27 with TRBJ1-2; D is uncertain. V was clipped by 6 bases and J by 2 bases, with 7 bases between them. Germline V gene data show CDR1 as MNHEY and CDR2 as SMNVEV (reference sequence). CDR3 length: 12 residues. CDR3 coding DNA: TGTGCCAGCAGGACCGGGAACTATGGCTACACCTTC. Residues: CASRTGNYGYTF.

The chain has TRBV6-4 and TRBJ2-2, with 8 bases that match TRBD1. The CDR3 length is 15 residues. CDR1 is MRHNA and CDR2 is SNTAGT in the germline V gene. V lost 8 bases and J lost 4; bases outside the gene matches: 9. The CDR3 nucleotides are TGTGCCAGCCGGGGACAGGCGGCGGGCACCGGGGAGCTGTTTTTT. It specifies CASRGQAAGTGELFF.

This clone was counted only a few times. The chain couples TRBV6-6 to TRBJ1-5; possibly TRBD1 for D (6 bases). Germline loops: CDR1 MNHNY, CDR2 SVGAGI (reference sequence). V lost 0 bases and J 3 bases, leaving 9 bases between the germline ends. The CDR3 is made up of 15 amino acids. CDR3 DNA: TGTGCCAGCAGTTACTCGAGGGACATCAATCAGCCCCAGCATTTT. Translation: CASSYSRDINQPQHF.

This clone showed up just a few times. The CDR3 here is CASSPGGLGNIQYF. For the CDR3, the DNA is TGTGCCAGCAGCCCAGGAGGGCTGGGGAACATTCAGTACTTC. This chain uses TRBV7-2 with TRBJ2-4; possible D gene TRBD2, 6 bases. The V end lost 5 bases, the J end lost 7 bases, and 15 bases lay between the germline ends. Germline CDR1 and CDR2: SGHTA and FQGNSA. CDR3 length: 14 residues.